These T cell receptor beta chains were read from a single sample in a study of T cell responses to AZD1222 COVID-19 vaccine. Only in-frame clones appear in the TCRdb table, and some are missing; sequencing was by immunoSEQ multiplex PCR. This table has over 150,000 clones, approximately 94% appearing once. This material consisted of peripheral blood, taken 28 days after the second AZD1222 dose. These receptors were obtained from an adult who received the AZD1222 COVID-19 vaccine. Each CDR3 is given with its conserved first and last residue. The D gene is left open where the match is weak. Expanded clones are given a class, and other clones once, few, many or no size at all.

TRBJ1-1 once - TRBV18 13 CASSPGRNTEAFF TGTGCCAGCTCACCGGGACGGAACACTGAAGCTTTCTTT
TRBJ2-2 - TRBD1 TRBV25-1 15 CASSEDRAGTGELFF TGTGCCAGCAGTGAGGACAGGGCAGGGACCGGGGAGCTGTTTTTT
TRBJ1-5 - - TRBV14 16 CASSRHVWAGNQPQHF TGTGCCAGCAGTCGTCACGTCTGGGCTGGCAATCAGCCCCAGCATTTT
TRBJ1-2 - - TRBV5-1 15 CASSLEVSQGDGYTF TGCGCCAGCTCCCTCGAAGTGTCCCAGGGAGATGGCTACACCTTC
TRBJ2-1 - TRBD2 TRBV6-5 15 CASSYSGGAYNEQFF TGTGCCAGCAGTTATAGCGGGGGGGCCTACAATGAGCAGTTCTTC
TRBJ2-7 - TRBD2 TRBV6-2/TRBV6-3 15 CASSHRGGLGDEQYF TGTGCCAGCAGCCACCGGGGAGGGCTCGGCGACGAGCAGTACTTC
TRBJ1-3 once - TRBV11-2 14 CASSSGTTGNTIYF TGTGCCAGCAGCTCCGGGACAACTGGAAACACCATATATTTT
TRBJ2-1 - TRBD2 TRBV7-2 16 CASSAKLAGGSNEQFF TGTGCCAGCAGCGCAAAACTAGCGGGGGGGAGTAATGAGCAGTTCTTC
TRBJ2-3 once - TRBV7-9 15 CASSQEDSSTDTQYF TGTGCCAGCAGCCAGGAAGATTCTAGCACAGATACGCAGTATTTT
TRBJ2-3 - - TRBV9 13 CASSAPPVDTQYF TGTGCCAGCAGCGCGCCGCCAGTTGATACGCAGTATTTT
TRBJ1-1 once TRBD1 TRBV28 15 CASSWTGTGITEAFF TGTGCCAGCAGTTGGACCGGGACAGGGATCACTGAAGCTTTCTTT
TRBJ1-2 - - TRBV4-1 14 CASSQVLPGDGYTF TGCGCCAGCAGCCAAGTGTTACCAGGGGATGGCTACACCTTC
TRBJ2-7 - - TRBV19 13 CASSPNTGLGQYF TGTGCCAGTAGTCCGAATACAGGGTTGGGGCAGTACTTC
TRBJ1-6 - - TRBV6-1 16 CASSDFHTSRDSPLHF TGTGCCAGCAGTGATTTCCACACTTCGAGGGATTCACCCCTCCACTTT
TRBJ1-5 - - TRBV6-2/TRBV6-3 16 CASSGQQGYSNQPQHF TGTGCCAGCAGTGGCCAACAGGGATATAGCAATCAGCCCCAGCATTTT
TRBJ1-2 - - TRBV18 14 CASSPPSGWWGYTF TGTGCCAGCTCACCACCGTCAGGGTGGTGGGGCTACACCTTC
TRBJ2-6 once - TRBV11-2 18 CASSILGGGFSGANVLTF TGTGCCAGCAGCATCTTAGGAGGCGGGTTCTCTGGGGCCAACGTCCTGACTTTC
TRBJ2-7 once TRBD2 TRBV5-1 16 CASSFQPTSGGYEQYF TGCGCCAGCAGCTTCCAACCGACTAGCGGGGGATACGAGCAGTACTTC
TRBJ2-1 - - TRBV21-1 20 CASSKMSLGGCRGYYNEQFF TGTGCCAGCAGCAAAATGTCCCTCGGGGGGTGCAGGGGTTACTACAATGAGCAGTTCTTC
TRBJ2-1 - - TRBV19 14 CASSMGEQRSEQFF TGTGCCAGTAGTATGGGAGAACAACGGAGTGAGCAGTTCTTC
TRBJ2-1 once TRBD1 TRBV7-9 15 CASSRTGTGYNEQFF TGTGCCAGCAGCAGAACCGGGACAGGCTACAATGAGCAGTTCTTC
TRBJ1-1 - - TRBV27 13 CASSAPWDTEAFF TGTGCCAGCAGTGCTCCTTGGGACACTGAAGCTTTCTTT
TRBJ1-4 - - TRBV3-1/TRBV3-2 12 CASSTPNEKLFF TGTGCCAGCAGCACGCCTAATGAAAAACTGTTTTTT
TRBJ1-1 - TRBD1 TRBV18 15 CASSPPQGVGTEAFF TGTGCCAGCTCACCACCTCAGGGGGTCGGCACTGAAGCTTTCTTT
TRBJ2-2 - - TRBV28 13 CASISGNTGELFF TGTGCCAGCATTAGCGGGAACACCGGGGAGCTGTTTTTT
TRBJ2-1 - - TRBV2 13 CASSVGETSNEFF TGTGCCAGTTCAGTAGGGGAGACATCTAATGAGTTCTTC
TRBJ1-5 - - TRBV27 14 CASSSHLTNQPQHF TGTGCCAGCAGTTCCCATCTGACCAATCAGCCCCAGCATTTT
TRBJ1-1 - TRBD1 TRBV3-1/TRBV3-2 12 CASRTGDTEAFF TGTGCCAGCAGAACAGGGGACACTGAAGCTTTCTTT
TRBJ1-3 - - TRBV4-1 16 CASSLLPGRPEGTIYF TGCGCCAGCAGCCTCCTACCGGGACGGCCAGAAGGCACCATATATTTT
TRBJ1-1 - - TRBV9 16 CASSVVEGTANTEAFF TGTGCCAGCAGCGTAGTCGAGGGGACCGCGAACACTGAAGCTTTCTTT
TRBJ2-7 once TRBD1 TRBV7-9 15 CASRGTGGKYYEQYF TGTGCCAGCAGGGGGACAGGGGGCAAATACTACGAGCAGTACTTC
TRBJ2-7 - - TRBV5-1 14 CASSMIGGAYEQYF TGCGCCAGCAGCATGATCGGGGGAGCCTACGAGCAGTACTTC
TRBJ1-4 - TRBD1 TRBV5-1 15 CASSPDRGWDEKLFF TGCGCCAGCTCCCCCGACAGGGGGTGGGATGAAAAACTGTTTTTT
TRBJ1-3 - - TRBV2 13 CASSETQKNTIYF TGTGCCAGCAGTGAAACCCAGAAAAACACCATATATTTT
TRBJ1-2 - - TRBV9 13 CASSVALRYGYTF TGTGCCAGCAGCGTAGCTCTCAGATATGGCTACACCTTC
TRBJ2-2 - - TRBV7-3 13 CASSPSPTGELFF TGTGCCAGCAGCCCGTCGCCCACCGGGGAGCTGTTTTTT
TRBJ1-1 - TRBD1 TRBV5-1 14 CASSWGTGSSVAFF TGCGCCAGCAGCTGGGGGACAGGGAGTAGTGTGGCTTTCTTT
TRBJ2-2 - TRBD2 TRBV6-4 16 CASSEGGGIGSGELFF TGTGCCAGCAGTGAGGGGGGAGGGATCGGATCCGGGGAGCTGTTTTTT
TRBJ1-1 - - TRBV30 14 CAWSADPLQGRAFF TGTGCCTGGAGTGCGGATCCGCTACAGGGCCGAGCTTTCTTT
TRBJ1-1 - TRBD1 TRBV27 16 CASSINHPGTGAEAFF TGTGCCAGCAGTATCAACCATCCCGGGACAGGGGCAGAAGCTTTCTTT
TRBJ1-3 - - TRBV6-6 15 CASKTRRGSGNTIYF TGTGCCAGCAAAACGCGCCGAGGGTCTGGAAACACCATATATTTT
TRBJ2-1 - TRBD2 TRBV6-4 14 CASSELAGGNEQFF TGTGCCAGCAGTGAACTAGCGGGGGGCAATGAGCAGTTCTTC
TRBJ2-1 - TRBD1 TRBV4-2 17 CASSPLFGTGGYNEQFF TGTGCCAGCAGCCCCCTCTTCGGGACAGGGGGCTACAATGAGCAGTTCTTC